This entry is about one T cell receptor beta chain. The sample originates from a study of T-cell memory formation after mild COVID-19. TCRdb reprocessed the 5' RACE reads via MiXCR and lists one record per CDR3 protein. The table has under 600,000 distinct CDR3 sequences, about a fifth seen once. The trim removed 2 bases at V and 2 bases at J, leaving 4 bases unmatched. From germline, CDR1 is SEHNR and CDR2 FQNEAQ (reference sequence). The CDR3 extends over 16 amino acids. Sequencing was done on a sample of PBMCs or a T cell subset sorted from them (not recorded which). V and J are TRBV7-9 and TRBJ2-7; TRBD2 matches at 12 bases. This sequence originates from an adult woman who had mild COVID-19 (a few samples of this study predate the infection). Cell type and time point are not known. CDR3 bases: TGTGCCAGCAGCTTACCTCGGACTAGCGGGGCCTACGAGCAGTACTTC. This encodes CASSLPRTSGAYEQYF.